One TCR beta chain is described in this entry. The J segment lost 4 bases and the V segment lost 6 bases, leaving 16 bases of the junction unmatched. CDR1 is SQVTM and CDR2 is ANQGSEA in the germline V gene. This CDR3 has 16 amino acids. TCRdb's table, derived via immunoSEQ multiplex PCR, lists solely in-frame clones and lacks some. The sample consists of 300,000 to 400,000 clones, approximately 88% of them appearing once. This record belongs to a study of blood T cell repertoires in COVID-19. Study background: The study drew acute and convalescent COVID-19 samples from the United States, Italy and Spain. T cells, B-cell-depleted T cells, or PBMCs supplied cDNA or gDNA.

The rearrangement joins TRBV29-1 to TRBJ2-7; 9 nucleotides agree with TRBD1. Sequencing was done on a sample of PBMCs or T cells enriched from blood (not recorded which). This receptor was identified in a woman in her 30s with acute COVID-19. This CDR3 is CSVPLNTGTGRYEQYF. The CDR3 DNA follows: TGCAGCGTCCCACTCAATACCGGGACAGGGAGGTACGAGCAGTACTTC.